There are a few counts of the clone carrying this T cell receptor (beta chain). Authors' methods: Nucleated cell counts were estimated from reference gene primer amplification. Profiled with immunoSEQ multiplex PCR; TCRdb holds only in-frame clones, not every one. That table is the source of V, J and clone size, and D and trimming were worked out from the DNA. The sample shows over 55,000 clones, 65% to 85% of them seen only once. This sample was included in a study of blood T cell repertoires in COVID-19. Across the whole study: Researchers got acute and convalescent COVID-19 samples from the United States, Italy and Spain.

Looked up from germline, CDR1 is MDHEN and CDR2 is SYDVKM. The CDR3 has 15 amino acids. Unmatched junction bases numbered 10, after V lost 6 bases and J lost 3 bases. The sequence was collected from a man aged 45 to 65 with active COVID-19. The sequencing input was peripheral blood. V and J are TRBV28 and TRBJ2-7; 8 bases are shared with TRBD2. This CDR3 reads CASSPISGTLYEQYF. The CDR3 nucleotides are TGTGCCAGCAGCCCCATTAGCGGGACTCTCTACGAGCAGTACTTC.